The clone carrying this TCR beta chain appeared many times. Antigen specificity is unknown. This record comes from a study of T cells in Graves' hyperthyroidism and ophthalmopathy. On the study more broadly: The blood sample was taken at first diagnosis, before treatment began.

It was RNA transcripts that yielded the amplified TCR beta CDR3 regions. Using the HTBI primer set, a first-round RT-PCR was run on the TCR CDR3. TCRdb reprocessed the multiplex PCR reads via MiXCR and lists one record per CDR3 protein. The data show 500,000 or so distinct CDR3 sequences, approximately 17% seen once. Study results and limitations: The authors' 13 V-J model separated ophthalmopathy from stable hyperthyroidism.

V was pared by 1 base and J by 2 bases, with 2 bases between. The CDR3 runs 12 residues. Germline-derived CDR1 and CDR2 are SEHNR and FQNEAQ (reference sequence). Patients were excluded because of uncontrolled infection, other autoimmune disease, pregnancy or lactation. PBMCs were obtained from about 10 ml fresh peripheral blood. Material for sequencing was blood. The receptor was isolated from a woman younger than 30 with Graves' ophthalmopathy. The chain employs TRBV7-9 and TRBJ1-2; no firm D call. CDR3 residues: CASSLENYGYTF. The CDR3 region has the DNA TGTGCCAGCAGCTTAGAAAACTATGGCTACACCTTC.